These 2 T cell receptor beta chains were all obtained from the same sample, sequenced in a study of vaccination and CD4 T cells after COVID-19. TCRdb fed the PCR reads into MiXCR, producing one record per CDR3 protein. This sample yields about 18,000 distinct CDR3 sequences, of which 55% to 65% are seen a single time; approximately 1% belongs to the top ten. This specimen was CD4+ T cells from blood, taken before SARS-CoV-2 vaccination. The receptors were gathered from a human donor who had recovered from COVID-19.

J is TRBJ2-2 and V is TRBV24-1; 8 nucleotides align to TRBD2. The V gene's germline CDR1 is KGHDR and CDR2 SFDVKD. The CDR3 spans 18 residues. The J segment lost 4 bases and the V segment lost 6 bases, leaving 15 bases of the junction unmatched. In nucleotides, the CDR3 is TGTGCCACCAGTACTACCCGGGGGGGGGCGAGTCCCACCGGGGAGCTGTTTTTT. It translates to CATSTTRGGASPTGELFF.

The chain links TRBV20-1 to TRBJ2-3; the D gene is possibly TRBD1 (5 bases). CDR3 length: 14 residues. The V gene's germline CDR1 is DFQATT and CDR2 SNEGSKA (reference sequence). V dropped 7 bases and J dropped 0 bases, with 14 bases sitting between them. In DNA form, the CDR3 reads TGCAGTGTTGCCCAGGGAACTAGCACAGATACGCAGTATTTT. It is translated as CSVAQGTSTDTQYF.